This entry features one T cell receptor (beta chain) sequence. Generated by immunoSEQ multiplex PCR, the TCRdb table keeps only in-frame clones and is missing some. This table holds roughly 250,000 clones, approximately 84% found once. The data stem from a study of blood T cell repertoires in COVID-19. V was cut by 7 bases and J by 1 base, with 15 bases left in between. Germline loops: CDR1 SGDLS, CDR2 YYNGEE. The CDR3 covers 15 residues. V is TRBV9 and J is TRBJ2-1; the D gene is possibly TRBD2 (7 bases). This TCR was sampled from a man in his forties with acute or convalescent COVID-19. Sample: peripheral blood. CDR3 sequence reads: CASGGARWSYNEQFF. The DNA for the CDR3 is TGTGCCAGCGGGGGGGCTAGGTGGTCCTACAATGAGCAGTTCTTC.